Here is one T cell receptor (beta chain) with its context. Per the authors' pipeline: Amplifying reference gene primers gave estimates of nucleated cell counts. Profiling relied on immunoSEQ multiplex PCR, and the TCRdb table lists in-frame clones only, not all of them. Clonal size and the V and J genes are those of that table, whereas D and trimming came from the DNA. The sample records roughly 87,000 clones, 70% to 85% being singletons. CDR3 length equals 15 residues. V was clipped by 4 bases and J by 0 bases, with 11 bases between them. From germline, CDR1 is SGHRS and CDR2 YFSETQ. This sample was included in a study of blood T cell repertoires in COVID-19. For the study at large: Collection of acute and convalescent COVID-19 samples took place in the United States, Italy and Spain. PBMCs, B-cell-depleted T cells, or T cells provided the cDNA or gDNA that made up the material.

The material sequenced was peripheral blood. V and J are TRBV5-1 and TRBJ2-1, with a tentative D call TRBD1 (5 bases). The clonotype originates from a woman aged 55-70 years with acute or convalescent COVID-19. The CDR3 DNA reads as TGCGCCAGCAGCCCGATCAGGGACTCCTACAATGAGCAGTTCTTC. It is translated as CASSPIRDSYNEQFF.